Listed below are T cell receptor beta chains from one sample, sequenced in a study of technical replicates of blood from several donors. Profiled with immunoSEQ multiplex PCR; TCRdb holds only in-frame clones, not every one. The sample includes over 80,000 clones, about 96% of them seen just once. Specimen: T cells isolated from PBMCs. The receptors here all came from a human donor in good health. CDR3s include the opening cysteine and the closing phenylalanine or tryptophan. D genes are given only for firm matches. Size tells how often a clone was seen (once, few, many) or the class of an expanded clone, and some rows leave it out.

d_gene	abundance	j_gene	v_gene	CDR3nt	CDR3aa
TRBD2	.	TRBJ2-1	TRBV7-6	TGTGCCAGCAGCTTACCTAGCGGTCCCTACAATGAGCAGTTCTTC	CASSLPSGPYNEQFF
.	.	TRBJ2-7	TRBV28	TGTGCCGTTACGGAAAGCGCGCCTTACGAGCAGTACTTC	CAVTESAPYEQYF
TRBD1	.	TRBJ2-1	TRBV5-8	TGTGCCAGCAGCGCCGGGACAGGGTATAATGAGCAGTTCTTC	CASSAGTGYNEQFF
TRBD1	.	TRBJ2-3	TRBV5-1	TGCGCCAGCAGCCCCGGGACAGGGTTAGATACGCAGTATTTT	CASSPGTGLDTQYF
TRBD2	.	TRBJ2-1	TRBV29-1	TGCAGCGTGTCACTAGCGGGAGGGCTAAACAATGAGCAGTTCTTC	CSVSLAGGLNNEQFF
.	.	TRBJ2-7	TRBV10-2	TGCGCCAGCAGTGAGGCTGGGACCGGGGACTCGCACTACGAGCAGTACTTC	CASSEAGTGDSHYEQYF
.	once	TRBJ1-4	TRBV7-8	TGTGCCAGCAGCTTAGCTGGGGGGGTGCTAGGAGAAAAACTGTTTTTT	CASSLAGGVLGEKLFF
TRBD1	.	TRBJ1-4	TRBV7-2	TGTGCCAGCAGCTCTTTGACAGGGAATCGCGAAAAACTGTTTTTT	CASSSLTGNREKLFF
.	.	TRBJ2-2	TRBV4-3	TGCGCCAGCAGCACGAGCCAGGGTACCGGGGAGCTGTTTTTT	CASSTSQGTGELFF
.	.	TRBJ1-5	TRBV9	TGTGCCAGCAGCGTAGGAGGCAGCAATCAGCCCCAGCATTTT	CASSVGGSNQPQHF
TRBD1	once	TRBJ2-3	TRBV6-5	TGTGCCAGCAGTGGGACAGGTACTTCGGATACGCAGTATTTT	CASSGTGTSDTQYF
TRBD1	.	TRBJ1-2	TRBV19	TGTGCCAGTAGTGCAGGACAGGGGGCCGGTGATCGCTACACCTTC	CASSAGQGAGDRYTF
TRBD2	.	TRBJ2-2	TRBV7-3	TGTGCCAGCAGCACCGGACTAGCGGGAGCAAGCGGGGAGCTGTTTTTT	CASSTGLAGASGELFF
.	.	TRBJ2-4	TRBV9	TGTGCCAGCAGATCCGACGGGGACATTCAGTACTTC	CASRSDGDIQYF
.	.	TRBJ1-2	TRBV4-3	TGCGCCAGCAGCCAAGACCCAGGGGTAAGGGGATGGGCTGGCTACACCTTC	CASSQDPGVRGWAGYTF
.	.	TRBJ1-5	TRBV19	TGTGCCAGTAGTATGGGAGTTTATAGCAATCAGCCCCAGCATTTT	CASSMGVYSNQPQHF
.	.	TRBJ2-1	TRBV27	TGTGCCAGCAGGGTACTGGGGGGGCTCAATGAGCAGTTCTTC	CASRVLGGLNEQFF
TRBD2	.	TRBJ2-3	TRBV18	TGTGCCAGCTCACCCACTAGCGGGATCCGAGGGGCGCAGTATTTT	CASSPTSGIRGAQYF
.	.	TRBJ1-5	TRBV28	TGTGCCAGCACCTGGGCCGGCAATCAGCCCCAGCATTTT	CASTWAGNQPQHF
.	.	TRBJ2-1	TRBV9	TGTGCCAGCAGTGGAGGGGGGGGATTCTACAATGAGCAGTTCTTC	CASSGGGGFYNEQFF
TRBD2	.	TRBJ2-1	TRBV7-7	TGTGCCAGCAGCCCCACCGGGACTAGCGGCCACAATGAGCAGTTCTTC	CASSPTGTSGHNEQFF
TRBD2	.	TRBJ2-3	TRBV4-1	TGCGCCAGCAGCCAAGGGCGGGAGGCCAACACAGATACGCAGTATTTT	CASSQGREANTDTQYF
.	.	TRBJ1-4	TRBV27	TGTGCCAGCGGCCTGACAGGAGTAACAACTAATGAAAAACTGTTTTTT	CASGLTGVTTNEKLFF
.	.	TRBJ2-7	TRBV4-1	TGCGCCAGCAGCGCAGGGGTGGGCTACGAGCAGTACTTC	CASSAGVGYEQYF
.	.	TRBJ2-3	TRBV15	TGTGCCACCGGAGGGGATACGCAGTATTTT	CATGGDTQYF
.	.	TRBJ2-3	TRBV7-9	TGTGCCAGCAGCTTAGATGGCAGAAGCACAGATACGCAGTATTTT	CASSLDGRSTDTQYF
.	.	TRBJ1-1	TRBV18	TGTGCCAGCTCAGGTCCAGGCACTGAAGCTTTCTTT	CASSGPGTEAFF
.	.	TRBJ2-7	TRBV18	TGTGCCAGCTCACCTACGGGACTTTCCTACGAGCAGTACTTC	CASSPTGLSYEQYF
.	.	TRBJ2-1	TRBV4-2	TGTGCCAGCAGCCAGAGGTTCTTGGCGGAGGTGGCGAATGAGCAGTTCTTC	CASSQRFLAEVANEQFF
.	.	TRBJ1-3	TRBV11-2	TGTGCCAGCAGCTTACATGGCAGGCCGAGCTCTGGAAACACCATATATTTT	CASSLHGRPSSGNTIYF
TRBD1	.	TRBJ2-7	TRBV10-3	TGTGCCTTAGGGACAGGGGATCACGAGCAGTACTTC	CALGTGDHEQYF
.	.	TRBJ1-5	TRBV6-5	TGTGCCAGCAGTTTTGACTTCGATCAGCCCCAGCATTTT	CASSFDFDQPQHF
.	.	TRBJ2-1	TRBV11-2	TGTGCCAGCAGTCCAACCGCGGACAATGAGCAGTTCTTC	CASSPTADNEQFF